What follows are 13 T cell receptor beta chains derived from one specimen sequenced in a study of T-cell memory formation after mild COVID-19. TCRdb itself ran the 5' RACE reads through MiXCR, one entry per CDR3 protein. Of 120,000 to 150,000 distinct CDR3 sequences in the sample, over 15% were seen once. Sequencing was done on a sample of PBMCs or a T cell subset sorted from them (not recorded which). These receptors were collected from an adult woman who had mild COVID-19 (a few samples of this study predate the infection). Cell type and time point are not known.

The rearrangement links TRBV7-2 to TRBJ2-5, with TRBD1 matching 8 bases. After removal of 5 bases from V and 6 bases from J, the junction contained 5 bases not matched to a gene. The CDR3 spans 13 residues. Germline V lookup: CDR1 SGHTA, CDR2 FQGNSA. CDR3: CASSPRRGQTQYF. The CDR3 DNA is TGTGCCAGCAGCCCCCGCAGGGGGCAGACCCAGTACTTC.

This clonotype has only a few counts. This chain joins TRBV24-1 and TRBJ2-3; either TRBD1 or TRBD2 may fit D (6 bases each). CDR1 is KGHDR, CDR2 SFDVKD, per germline. There are 13 residues in the CDR3. V lost 8 bases, J lost 5 bases, and 13 bases lay in between. CDR3 sequence: CATKGGPGDTQYF. Here the CDR3 DNA reads TGTGCCACCAAGGGGGGCCCAGGAGATACGCAGTATTTT.

This sequence joins TRBV12-5 and TRBJ2-1; 9 bases map to TRBD2. Per the germline V gene, CDR1 is LGHNT and CDR2 is FRNRAP. Trimming cost V 1 base and J 10 bases; bases outside gene matches: 8. The CDR3 runs 15 residues. The CDR3 DNA reads as TGTGCTAGTGGTTTGGGGACTAGCGCCACCGGGGAGCAGTTCTTC. Translation gives CASGLGTSATGEQFF.

The chain couples TRBV7-9 to TRBJ2-7; 7 nucleotides align to TRBD2. The length of the CDR3 is 14 residues. Germline-derived CDR1 and CDR2 are SEHNR and FQNEAQ (reference sequence). V lost 5 bases and J lost 2; bases outside the gene matches: 6. The CDR3 protein is CASSQGLAAYEQYF. The CDR3 nucleotides read TGTGCCAGCAGCCAAGGGCTAGCGGCCTACGAGCAGTACTTC.

The chain links TRBV20-1 to TRBJ2-1; D remains ambiguous. V was pared by 4 bases and J by 3 bases, with 7 bases between. This CDR3 contains 12 residues. Germline values: CDR1 DFQATT, CDR2 SNEGSKA (reference sequence). CDR3: CSAKMGYNEQFF. Written as DNA, the CDR3 is TGCAGTGCTAAAATGGGCTACAATGAGCAGTTCTTC.

Many counts were recorded for this clonotype. V is TRBV29-1 and J is TRBJ2-7; 8 bases line up with TRBD1. Germline trimming cut 7 bases from V and 3 bases from J; bases unmatched to any gene: 8. CDR1 is SQVTM, CDR2 ANQGSEA, per germline. This CDR3 comprises 13 residues. The CDR3 DNA sequence: TGCAGCGGGATTGGACAGGGCAACTACGAGCAGTACTTC. Translating gives CSGIGQGNYEQYF.

V usage is TRBV4-3 and J usage is TRBJ2-2; the D gene is possibly TRBD1 (5 bases). Between the trimmed V and J ends, which lost 0 bases and 1 base, there was a span of 15 bases. The germline gives CDR1 LGHNA, CDR2 YSLEER. The CDR3 runs 18 residues. The DNA for the CDR3 is TGCGCCAGCAGCCAAGAAGTAGCCACAGGCTGGAACACCGGGGAGCTGTTTTTT. Encoded protein: CASSQEVATGWNTGELFF.

This clonotype was seen more than once but under ten times. The chain uses TRBV7-9 and TRBJ1-1; TRBD1 matches 7 bases. With 2 bases clipped from V and 0 bases from J, the junction kept 12 bases outside the gene matches. Germline V CDR1 and CDR2: SEHNR, FQNEAQ (reference sequence). This CDR3 contains 18 residues. The CDR3 sequence is CASSLIFRDSQMNTEAFF. In nucleotides, the CDR3 is TGTGCCAGCAGCTTAATCTTCCGGGACAGCCAGATGAACACTGAAGCTTTCTTT.

This clonotype was recorded a few times. The chain joins TRBV18 to TRBJ2-7; a weak D match, TRBD1 (6 bases). V was trimmed by 2 bases and J by 2 bases, leaving 13 bases between them. Germline loops: CDR1 KGHSH, CDR2 LQKENI. The CDR3 contains 15 residues. The CDR3 DNA reads as TGTGCCAGCTCACCAGGCGCAGGGGTGACCTACGAGCAGTACTTC. Protein product: CASSPGAGVTYEQYF. Full variable domain (missing parts from reference TRBV18 and TRBJ2-7): NAGVMQNPRHLVRRRGQEARLRCSPMKGHSHVYWYRQLPEEGLKFMVYLQKENIIDESGMPKERFSAEFPKEGPSILRIQQVVRGDSAAYFCASSPGAGVTYEQYFGPGTRLTVT.

The chain is built from TRBV28 and TRBJ2-3; 11 positions agree with TRBD2. Germline CDR1 is MDHEN and CDR2 is SYDVKM. The CDR3 is made up of 16 amino acids. The J segment lost 7 bases and the V segment lost 7 bases, leaving 13 bases of the junction unmatched. In DNA form, the CDR3 reads TGTGCCAGCACCCTCCTGCCGGGACTAGCGGAGCATACGCAGTATTTT. Translation gives CASTLLPGLAEHTQYF.

The chain is built from TRBV5-1 and TRBJ2-3; D is perhaps TRBD1 (6 bases). The germline gives CDR1 SGHRS, CDR2 YFSETQ. V was pared by 5 bases and J by 3 bases, with 13 bases between. This CDR3 is 14 amino acids long. CDR3 in amino acids: CASSYLRGTDTQYF. Here the CDR3 DNA reads TGCGCCAGCAGTTATCTCAGGGGTACAGATACGCAGTATTTT.

The rearrangement links TRBV7-6 to TRBJ2-3, with D perhaps assigned TRBD1 or TRBD2 (5 bases each). Germline V gives CDR1 SGHVS, CDR2 FNYEAQ. The V end was cut by 2 bases, the J end by 0 bases, with 9 bases between. The CDR3 spans 15 residues. Here the CDR3 DNA reads TGTGCCAGCAGCTTACAGGGACCTAGCACAGATACGCAGTATTTT. Its translation: CASSLQGPSTDTQYF.

This clonotype was recorded a few times. CDR3 in DNA: TGTGCCAGCTCACCACAGCGGGAGGGCCCGGATACGCAGTATTTT. Translated, it gives CASSPQREGPDTQYF. The chain has TRBV18 and TRBJ2-3; 10 bases map to TRBD2. Germline lookup yields CDR1 KGHSH and CDR2 LQKENI. The trim removed 1 base at V and 6 bases at J, leaving 4 bases unmatched. CDR3 size: 15 residues.